One sample yielded the 12 T cell receptor beta chains listed below, sequenced in a study of OX40 agonist ivuxolimab in advanced cancers. The method was immunoSEQ multiplex PCR; TCRdb's version includes in-frame clones alone and lacks a portion of them. The table lists about 67,000 clones, under 90% of them singletons. The source material was CD4+ or CD8+ T cells sorted from blood, sampled in a trial of the OX40 agonist ivuxolimab. These receptors were taken from an adult with an advanced solid tumor such as melanoma, head and neck, liver or kidney cancer.

Note on this clone: Other DNA sequences of this sample code for an identical CDR3. In DNA, the CDR3 is TGTGCCAGTAGTATACAAGGCAGCAACACCGGGGAGCTGTTTTTT. It yields the protein CASSIQGSNTGELFF. V usage is TRBV19 and J usage is TRBJ2-2; D gene unclear. This CDR3 contains 15 residues. V was clipped by 2 bases and J by 2 bases, with 9 bases between them. Germline V gene data show CDR1 as LNHDA and CDR2 as SQIVND (reference sequence).

The rearrangement joins TRBV11-2 to TRBJ1-4; D is uncertain. V was pared by 0 bases and J by 1 base, with 9 bases between. Germline V gives CDR1 SGHAT, CDR2 FQNNGV. This CDR3 is 16 amino acids long. CDR3 DNA sequence: TGTGCCAGCAGCTTAGATCGTCGGATAACTAATGAAAAACTGTTTTTT. Protein product: CASSLDRRITNEKLFF. The full variable domain, rest sourced from reference TRBV11-2 and TRBJ1-4, is EAGVAQSPRYKIIEKRQSVAFWCNPISGHATLYWYQQILGQGPKLLIQFQNNGVVDDSQLPKDRFSAERLKGVDSTLKIQPAKLEDSAVYLCASSLDRRITNEKLFFGSGTQLSVL.

This chain links TRBV9 with TRBJ1-3; D not certain. The CDR3 extends over 15 amino acids. V dropped 4 bases and J dropped 0 bases, with 11 bases sitting between them. The germline CDR1 and CDR2 sequences are SGDLS and YYNGEE. CDR3 nucleotide sequence: TGTGCCAGCAGCCCTCTACAGTTCTCTGGAAACACCATATATTTT. Translating it yields CASSPLQFSGNTIYF.

V and J are TRBV5-8 and TRBJ2-5; TRBD2 matches 8 bases. The CDR3 has 17 amino acids. Looked up from germline, CDR1 is SGHTS and CDR2 is YDEGEE. Trimming cost V 0 bases and J 3 bases; bases outside gene matches: 10. CDR3: CASSLGATSGRKETQYF. CDR3 bases: TGTGCCAGCAGCTTGGGGGCCACTAGCGGACGCAAAGAGACCCAGTACTTC. Based on the CDR3 plus reference TRBV5-8 and TRBJ2-5, the full variable domain is EAGVTQSPTHLIKTRGQQATLRCSPISGHTSVYWYQQALGLGLQFLLWYDEGEERNRGNFPPRFSGRQFPNYSSELNVNALELEDSALYLCASSLGATSGRKETQYFGPGTRLLVL.

The chain carries TRBV9 and TRBJ1-4; TRBD1 matches 7 bases. The CDR3 consists of 15 residues. V lost 0 bases and J lost 7; bases outside the gene matches: 6. The V gene's germline CDR1 is SGDLS and CDR2 YYNGEE. The CDR3 DNA reads TGTGCCAGCAGCGTAGATGAGGGGGCGGGTGAAAAACTGTTTTTT. It translates to CASSVDEGAGEKLFF.

This clone was counted a few times. V and J are TRBV7-2 and TRBJ1-1; D may be TRBD1 (5 bases). This CDR3 has 14 amino acids. The V gene's germline CDR1 is SGHTA and CDR2 FQGNSA. Trimming took off 1 base at V and 3 bases at J, with 9 bases between the two ends. In DNA form, the CDR3 reads TGTGCCAGCAGCTTAGGGGACCAGTACACTGAAGCTTTCTTT. Its protein is CASSLGDQYTEAFF.

V usage is TRBV4-2 and J usage is TRBJ2-7, with TRBD2 identical over 10 bases. This CDR3 is built from 17 residues. The V and J ends lost 0 bases and 0 bases, in that order; junction bases with no gene match: 5. Germline CDR1 reads LGHNA; CDR2 reads YNFKEQ. CDR3 sequence: CASSQDLLAGSSYEQYF. In nucleotides, the CDR3 is TGTGCCAGCAGCCAAGATTTACTAGCGGGGAGCTCCTACGAGCAGTACTTC.

In this sample, this clone turned up a few times. This chain links TRBV9 with TRBJ2-3; 11 nucleotides line up with TRBD2. This CDR3 has 15 residues. Losses at the gene ends were 4 bases for V and 5 bases for J; bases not matched to a gene: 6. CDR1 SGDLS and CDR2 YYNGEE come from the germline V gene. In DNA, the CDR3 is TGTGCCAGCAGCCTGACTAGCGGGGCCCAAGATACGCAGTATTTT. Protein: CASSLTSGAQDTQYF.

This chain joins TRBV7-2 and TRBJ1-2; D might be TRBD1 (6 bases). Trimming cost V 5 bases and J 0 bases, with 16 bases left between them. The CDR3 is made up of 16 amino acids. Per germline, CDR1 SGHTA and CDR2 FQGNSA. The CDR3 coding sequence is TGTGCCAGCAGCCGAGATGCGGGGGGCTCTAACTATGGCTACACCTTC. Its translation: CASSRDAGGSNYGYTF.

The chain uses TRBV2 and TRBJ1-1, with D uncertain. Per germline, CDR1 SNHLY and CDR2 FYNNEI. V lost 6 bases and J lost 11, with 16 bases in between. This CDR3 has 12 residues. CDR3 in DNA: TGTGCCAGCAGCGCCCGTACAGTGGGGGCTTTCTTT. It specifies CASSARTVGAFF.

The chain couples TRBV28 to TRBJ1-6, with a tentative D call TRBD1 (6 bases). The germline gives CDR1 MDHEN, CDR2 SYDVKM. The germline V and J ends were trimmed by 9 bases and 4 bases, with 13 bases remaining between them. The CDR3 runs to 14 residues. This CDR3 reads CASVQGGYNSPLHF. CDR3 DNA: TGTGCCAGTGTACAAGGGGGGTATAATTCACCCCTCCACTTT.

This clone was picked up one time. The chain combines TRBV6-5 with TRBJ1-3; the D is unclear. Looked up from germline, CDR1 is MNHEY and CDR2 is SVGAGI. Trimming took off 0 bases at V and 0 bases at J, with 9 bases between the two ends. This CDR3 region has 16 residues. CDR3 in amino acids: CASSYSPPPSGNTIYF. The DNA for the CDR3 is TGTGCCAGCAGTTACTCCCCACCCCCCTCTGGAAACACCATATATTTT.